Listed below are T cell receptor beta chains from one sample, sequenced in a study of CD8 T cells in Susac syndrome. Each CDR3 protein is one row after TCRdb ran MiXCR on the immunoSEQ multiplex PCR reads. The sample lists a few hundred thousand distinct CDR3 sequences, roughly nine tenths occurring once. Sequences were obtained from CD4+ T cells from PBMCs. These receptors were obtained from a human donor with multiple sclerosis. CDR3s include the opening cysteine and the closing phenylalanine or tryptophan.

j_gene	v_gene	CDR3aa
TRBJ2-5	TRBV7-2	CASSFQRDQETQYF
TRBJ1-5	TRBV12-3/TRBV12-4	CASLPGGIGNQPQHF
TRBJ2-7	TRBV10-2	CASSDGRGAYEQYF
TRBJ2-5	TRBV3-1	CASSSRAIQETQYF
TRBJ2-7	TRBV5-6	CASSLAGRTYEQYF
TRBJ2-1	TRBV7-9	CASSLRGEGGNNEQFF
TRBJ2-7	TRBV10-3	CAISESSLGEQYF
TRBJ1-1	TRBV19	CASSWGGTFRGTEAFF
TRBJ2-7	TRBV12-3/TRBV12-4	CASSIWDPGRLGEQYF
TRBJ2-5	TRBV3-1	CASSQDNPKTETCKTQYF
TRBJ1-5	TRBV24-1	CATSVGQGGESNQPQHF
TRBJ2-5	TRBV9	CASSAYSQLRETQYF
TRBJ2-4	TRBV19	CASSREQGAGWDIQYF
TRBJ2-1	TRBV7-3	CASSRLAGEAYEQFF
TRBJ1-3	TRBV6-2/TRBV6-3	CASSKTGEAGNTIYF
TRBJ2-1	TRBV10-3	CAITPGGSYNEQFF
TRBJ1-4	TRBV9	CASTGGRGIGEKLFF
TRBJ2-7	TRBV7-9	CASSGASGSFEQYF
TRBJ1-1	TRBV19	CASSISGNTEAFF
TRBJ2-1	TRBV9	CASSVSSGTSYNEQFF
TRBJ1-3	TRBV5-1	CASSSSGASTGNTIYF
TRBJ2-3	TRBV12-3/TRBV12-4	CASSSGTESTDTQYF
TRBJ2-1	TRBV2	CASSRTGVIDEQFF
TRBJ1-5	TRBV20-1	CSAPGGSGQPQHF
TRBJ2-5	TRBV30	CAWSRAVIGKTETQYF